One T cell receptor (beta chain) is described in this entry. This entry is derived from a study of blood T cell repertoires in COVID-19. As for the study in general: Donors in the United States, Italy and Spain gave samples during acute or convalescent COVID-19.

Source study methods: Cell counts per sample came from amplifying reference gene primers. Repertoires were generated with immunoSEQ multiplex PCR, while TCRdb's copy carries only in-frame clones and drops some. For V, J and clone size, that table is used; D and trimming come from the DNA. The repertoire holds roughly 120,000 clones, with around 80% as singletons. The receptor was derived from a man between 70 and 80 years old with acute or convalescent COVID-19. The sequenced sample consisted of peripheral blood.

The CDR3 reads CASSIFPPNRGRYEQYF. CDR3 DNA: TGTGCCAGTAGTATTTTCCCCCCGAACAGGGGGCGGTACGAGCAGTACTTC. The V and J genes are TRBV19 and TRBJ2-7, with 9 bases aligning to TRBD1. The V gene end was trimmed by 3 bases and the J gene end by 4 bases; junction bases not matched to a gene: 13. The CDR3 totals 17 residues. Germline V CDR1 and CDR2: LNHDA, SQIVND (reference sequence).